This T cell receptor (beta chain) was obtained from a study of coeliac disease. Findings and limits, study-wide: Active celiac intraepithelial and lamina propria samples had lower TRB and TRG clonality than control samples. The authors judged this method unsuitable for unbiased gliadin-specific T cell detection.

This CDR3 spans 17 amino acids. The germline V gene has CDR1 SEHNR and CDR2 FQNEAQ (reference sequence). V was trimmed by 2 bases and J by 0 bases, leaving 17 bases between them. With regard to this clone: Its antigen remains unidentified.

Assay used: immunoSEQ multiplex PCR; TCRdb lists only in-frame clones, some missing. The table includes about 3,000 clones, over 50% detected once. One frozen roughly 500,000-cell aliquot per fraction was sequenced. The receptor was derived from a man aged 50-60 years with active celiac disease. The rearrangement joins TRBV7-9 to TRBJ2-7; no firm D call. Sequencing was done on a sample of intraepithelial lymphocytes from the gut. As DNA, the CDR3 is TGTGCCAGCAGCTTAACCCCCAGCGACCCCTCCTCCTACGAGCAGTACGTC. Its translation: CASSLTPSDPSSYEQYV.